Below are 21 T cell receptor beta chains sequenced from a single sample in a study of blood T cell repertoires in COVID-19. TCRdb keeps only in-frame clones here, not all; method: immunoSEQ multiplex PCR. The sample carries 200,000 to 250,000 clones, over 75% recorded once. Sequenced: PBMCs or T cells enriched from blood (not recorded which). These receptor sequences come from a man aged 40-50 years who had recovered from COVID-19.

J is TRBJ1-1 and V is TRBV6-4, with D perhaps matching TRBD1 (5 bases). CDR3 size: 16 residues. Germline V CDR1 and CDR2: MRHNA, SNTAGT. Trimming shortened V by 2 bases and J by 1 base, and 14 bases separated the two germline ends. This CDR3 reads CASSDTWDSGNTEAFF. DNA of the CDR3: TGTGCCAGCAGTGACACCTGGGACTCAGGGAACACTGAAGCTTTCTTT.

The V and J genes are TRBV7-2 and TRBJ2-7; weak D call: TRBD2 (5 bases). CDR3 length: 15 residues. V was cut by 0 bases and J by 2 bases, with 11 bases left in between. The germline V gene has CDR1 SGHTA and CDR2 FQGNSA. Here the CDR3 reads CASSLASGDPYEQYF. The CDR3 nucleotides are TGTGCCAGCAGCTTAGCGTCCGGGGATCCCTACGAGCAGTACTTC.

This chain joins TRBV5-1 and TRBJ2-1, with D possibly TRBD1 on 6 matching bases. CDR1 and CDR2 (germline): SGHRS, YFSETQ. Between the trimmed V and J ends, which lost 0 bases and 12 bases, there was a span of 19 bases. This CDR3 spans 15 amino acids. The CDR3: CASSLALSTGSRQFF. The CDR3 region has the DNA TGCGCCAGCAGCTTGGCCCTCTCGACAGGATCGAGGCAGTTCTTC.

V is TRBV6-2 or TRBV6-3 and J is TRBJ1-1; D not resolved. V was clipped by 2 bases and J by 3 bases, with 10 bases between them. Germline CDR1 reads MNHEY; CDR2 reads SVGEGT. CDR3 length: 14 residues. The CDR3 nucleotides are TGTGCCAGCAGTTACCCCTCGCGGGACACTGAAGCTTTCTTT. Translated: CASSYPSRDTEAFF.

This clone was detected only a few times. Here the CDR3 DNA reads TGTGCCTGGAGTTTGAGACCAGGTGACACTGAAGCTTTCTTT. Its protein product is CAWSLRPGDTEAFF. V gene TRBV30 combines with J gene TRBJ1-1, with no clear D. The CDR3 extends over 14 amino acids. V was clipped by 2 bases and J by 3 bases, with 13 bases between them. Germline V gene sequence: CDR1 GTSNPN, CDR2 SVGIG (reference sequence).

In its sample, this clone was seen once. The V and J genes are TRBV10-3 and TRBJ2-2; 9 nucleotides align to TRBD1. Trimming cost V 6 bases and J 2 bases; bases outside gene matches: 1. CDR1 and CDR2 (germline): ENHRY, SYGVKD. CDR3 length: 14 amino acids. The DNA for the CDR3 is TGTGCCATCAGGGACAGGGGAAACACCGGGGAGCTGTTTTTT. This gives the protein CAIRDRGNTGELFF.

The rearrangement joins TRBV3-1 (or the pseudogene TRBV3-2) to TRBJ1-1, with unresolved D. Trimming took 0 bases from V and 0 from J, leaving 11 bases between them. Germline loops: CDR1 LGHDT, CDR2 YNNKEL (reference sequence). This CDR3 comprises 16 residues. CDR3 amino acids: CASSQDSGTMNTEAFF. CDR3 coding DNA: TGTGCCAGCAGCCAAGACAGTGGCACGATGAACACTGAAGCTTTCTTT.

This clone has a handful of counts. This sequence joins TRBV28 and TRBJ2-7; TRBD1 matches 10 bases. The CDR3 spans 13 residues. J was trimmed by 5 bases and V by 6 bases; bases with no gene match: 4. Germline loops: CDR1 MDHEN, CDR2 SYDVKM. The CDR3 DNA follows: TGTGCCAGCAGCTTGACAGGGGGCGACGAGCAGTACTTC. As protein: CASSLTGGDEQYF.

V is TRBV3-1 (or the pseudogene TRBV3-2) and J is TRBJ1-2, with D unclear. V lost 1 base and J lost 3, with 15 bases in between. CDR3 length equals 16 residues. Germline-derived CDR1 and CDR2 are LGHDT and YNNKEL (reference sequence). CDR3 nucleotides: TGTGCCAGCAGCCAAGTATCCCGGCAGGCTCACTATGGCTACACCTTC. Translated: CASSQVSRQAHYGYTF.

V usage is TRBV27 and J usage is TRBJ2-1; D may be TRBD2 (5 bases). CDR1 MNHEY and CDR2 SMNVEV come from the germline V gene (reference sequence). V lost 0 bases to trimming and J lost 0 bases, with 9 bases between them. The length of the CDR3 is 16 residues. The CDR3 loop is CASSLSWESSYNEQFF. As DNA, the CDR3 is TGTGCCAGCAGTTTATCGTGGGAGAGCTCCTACAATGAGCAGTTCTTC.

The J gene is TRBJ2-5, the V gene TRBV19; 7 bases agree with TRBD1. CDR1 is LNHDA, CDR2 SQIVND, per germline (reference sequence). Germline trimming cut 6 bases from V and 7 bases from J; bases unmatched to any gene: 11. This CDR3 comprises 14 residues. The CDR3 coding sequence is TGTGCCAGTAGACCCGGTGCAAACAGGGGGACCCAGTACTTC. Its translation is CASRPGANRGTQYF.

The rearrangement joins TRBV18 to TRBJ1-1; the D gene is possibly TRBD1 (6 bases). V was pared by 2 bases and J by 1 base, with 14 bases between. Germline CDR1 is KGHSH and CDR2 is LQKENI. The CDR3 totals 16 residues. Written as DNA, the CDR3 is TGTGCCAGCTCACCAGAAATACCAGGGGAGAACACTGAAGCTTTCTTT. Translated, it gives CASSPEIPGENTEAFF.

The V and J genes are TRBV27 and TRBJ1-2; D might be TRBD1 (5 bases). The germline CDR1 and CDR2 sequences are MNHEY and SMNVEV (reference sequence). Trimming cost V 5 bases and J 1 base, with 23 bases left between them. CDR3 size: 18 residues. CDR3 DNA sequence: TGTGCCAGCAGTCCTCGGTTAGGGGCGCCTGGTGGTAACTATGGCTACACCTTC. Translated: CASSPRLGAPGGNYGYTF.

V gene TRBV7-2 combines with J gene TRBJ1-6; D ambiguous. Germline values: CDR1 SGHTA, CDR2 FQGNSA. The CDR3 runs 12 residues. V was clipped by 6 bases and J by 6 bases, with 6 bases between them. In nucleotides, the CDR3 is TGTGCCAGCAGGGCCCCTAATTCACCCCTCCACTTT. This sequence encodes CASRAPNSPLHF.

This CDR3 is CASSPSELAGGPGYEQYF. In nucleotides, the CDR3 is TGTGCCAGCAGCCCCTCGGAACTAGCGGGAGGGCCTGGATACGAGCAGTACTTC. The chain combines TRBV3-1 (or the pseudogene TRBV3-2) with TRBJ2-7, with TRBD2 matching 13 bases. V gave up 4 bases and J gave up 4 bases; unmatched junction bases: 13. Germline V CDR1 and CDR2: LGHDT, YNNKEL (reference sequence). The CDR3 is made up of 18 amino acids.

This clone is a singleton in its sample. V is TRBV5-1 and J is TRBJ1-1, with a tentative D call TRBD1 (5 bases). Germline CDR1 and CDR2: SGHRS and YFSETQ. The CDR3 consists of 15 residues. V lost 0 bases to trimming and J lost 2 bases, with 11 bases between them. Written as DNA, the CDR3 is TGCGCCAGCAGCTTGGGGGGCTGGGAAAACACTGAAGCTTTCTTT. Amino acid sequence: CASSLGGWENTEAFF.

The CDR3 nucleotides read TGTGCCAGCTCACTACCTACCACCCGGGACGAGCAGTACTTC. Protein: CASSLPTTRDEQYF. V is TRBV18 and J is TRBJ2-7, with D hard to call. V lost 4 bases and J lost 5, with 15 bases in between. The V gene's germline CDR1 is KGHSH and CDR2 LQKENI. There are 14 residues in the CDR3. Full variable domain (rest looked up from reference TRBV18 and TRBJ2-7): NAGVMQNPRHLVRRRGQEARLRCSPMKGHSHVYWYRQLPEEGLKFMVYLQKENIIDESGMPKERFSAEFPKEGPSILRIQQVVRGDSAAYFCASSLPTTRDEQYFGPGTRLTVT.

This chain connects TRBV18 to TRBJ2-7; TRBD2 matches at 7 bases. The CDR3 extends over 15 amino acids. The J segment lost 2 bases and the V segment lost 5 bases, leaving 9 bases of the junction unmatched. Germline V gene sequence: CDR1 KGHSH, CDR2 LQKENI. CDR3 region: CASSDSGTTPYEQYF. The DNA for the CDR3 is TGTGCCAGCTCAGATTCCGGGACTACGCCCTACGAGCAGTACTTC.

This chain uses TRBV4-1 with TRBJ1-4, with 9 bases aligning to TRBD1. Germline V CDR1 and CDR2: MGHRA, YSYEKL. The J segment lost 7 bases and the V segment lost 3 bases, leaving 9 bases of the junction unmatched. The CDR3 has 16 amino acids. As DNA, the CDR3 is TGCGCCAGCAGCCAGGCACCGGGACAGGGTGGTGAAAAACTGTTTTTT. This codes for CASSQAPGQGGEKLFF.

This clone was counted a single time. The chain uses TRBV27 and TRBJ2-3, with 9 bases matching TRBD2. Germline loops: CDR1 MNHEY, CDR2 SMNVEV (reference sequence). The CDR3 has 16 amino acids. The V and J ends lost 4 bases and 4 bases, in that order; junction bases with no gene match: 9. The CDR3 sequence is CASSSLRGGDSDTQYF. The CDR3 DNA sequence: TGTGCCAGCAGTTCCCTGCGGGGGGGCGACTCAGATACGCAGTATTTT.

CDR3 nucleotides: TGTGCCAGCAGCCCTACCCCACCGGGACTAGCGGGAGATACGCAGTATTTT. Translation: CASSPTPPGLAGDTQYF. The gene calls are TRBV2 and TRBJ2-3, with 12 bases that match TRBD2. The CDR3 spans 17 residues. V lost 6 bases to trimming and J lost 5 bases; unmatched junction nucleotides: 12. CDR1 and CDR2 from the germline V gene are SNHLY and FYNNEI. The whole variable domain, filled in from reference TRBV2 and TRBJ2-3, reads EPEVTQTPSHQVTQMGQEVILRCVPISNHLYFYWYRQILGQKVEFLVSFYNNEISEKSEIFDDQFSVERPDGSNFTLKIRSTKLEDSAMYFCASSPTPPGLAGDTQYFGPGTRLTVL.